The sequence of this TCR beta chain was determined in a study of PD-1 blockade in mismatch repair-deficient tumors. Study summary: Patients had 12 mismatch repair-deficient cancer types, all previously treated and progressing.

The CDR3 extends over 14 amino acids. Germline CDR1 and CDR2: SGHNT and YENEEA. V lost 5 bases, J lost 7 bases, and 7 bases stayed unmatched. Notes on the study in general: Rapid post-treatment expansion, then contraction, generally preceding radiologic response, marked tumor-resident clones.

On this clone: The antigen remains unidentified.

All patients were mismatch repair deficient, assessed by either PCR or immunohistochemistry. The TCR-sequenced patients were a few responders to pembrolizumab. Using immunoSEQ multiplex PCR, the repertoire was profiled, and TCRdb retains in-frame clones only, with some absent. Of some 16,000 clones in the sample, approximately 84% are singletons; the top ten hold roughly 3.2%. The chain joins TRBV11-3 to TRBJ2-1; 8 bases agree with TRBD2. Sample: PBMCs, taken 4 weeks after starting pembrolizumab. The source of this sequence is an adult with mismatch repair-deficient cancer. The CDR3 coding sequence is TGTGCCAGCAGCCCACTAGCGGCAAGAAATGAGCAGTTCTTC. Translating gives CASSPLAARNEQFF.